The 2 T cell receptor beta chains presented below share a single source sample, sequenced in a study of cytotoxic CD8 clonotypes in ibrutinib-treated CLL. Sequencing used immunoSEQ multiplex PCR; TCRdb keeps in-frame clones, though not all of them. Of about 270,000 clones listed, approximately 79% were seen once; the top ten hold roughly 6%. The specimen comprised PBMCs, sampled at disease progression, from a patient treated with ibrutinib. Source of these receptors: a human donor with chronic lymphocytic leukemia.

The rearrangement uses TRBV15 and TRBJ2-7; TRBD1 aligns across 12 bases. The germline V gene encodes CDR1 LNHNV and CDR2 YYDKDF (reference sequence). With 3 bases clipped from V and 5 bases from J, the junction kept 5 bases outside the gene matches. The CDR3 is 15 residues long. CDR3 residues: CATSRTGQGAHEQYF. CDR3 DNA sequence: TGTGCCACCAGCAGGACGGGACAGGGGGCTCACGAGCAGTACTTC.

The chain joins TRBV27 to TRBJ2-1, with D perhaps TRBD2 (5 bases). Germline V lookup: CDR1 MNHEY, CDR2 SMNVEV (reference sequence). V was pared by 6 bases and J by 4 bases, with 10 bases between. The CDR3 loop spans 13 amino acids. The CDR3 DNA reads TGTGCCAGCAGAGGAGGACGGTACAATGAGCAGTTCTTC. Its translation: CASRGGRYNEQFF.